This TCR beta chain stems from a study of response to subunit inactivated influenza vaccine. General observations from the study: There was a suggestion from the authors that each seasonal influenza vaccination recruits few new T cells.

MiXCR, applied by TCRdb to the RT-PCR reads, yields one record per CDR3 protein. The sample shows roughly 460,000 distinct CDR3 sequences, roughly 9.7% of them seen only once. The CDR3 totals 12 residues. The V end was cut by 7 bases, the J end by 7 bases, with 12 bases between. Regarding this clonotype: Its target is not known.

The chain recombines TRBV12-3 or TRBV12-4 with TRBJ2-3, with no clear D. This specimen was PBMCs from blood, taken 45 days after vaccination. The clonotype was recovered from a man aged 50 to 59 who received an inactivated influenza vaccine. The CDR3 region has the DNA TGTGCCAGCAACCCTAACACGCATACGCAGTATTTT. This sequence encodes CASNPNTHTQYF.